One sample yielded the 17 T cell receptor beta chains listed below, sequenced in a study of T cells in Graves' hyperthyroidism and ophthalmopathy. It was RNA transcripts that yielded the amplified TCR beta CDR3 regions. An initial round of RT-PCR targeting the TCR CDR3 relied on the HTBI primer set. TCRdb independently ran MiXCR on the multiplex PCR reads; one entry per CDR3 protein. The table shows hundreds of thousands of distinct CDR3 sequences, with 14% occurring only once. Source material: blood. These receptors originate from a woman aged 40-49 years with Graves' hyperthyroidism.

This clonotype was counted ten times or more. V is TRBV30 and J is TRBJ2-2; a weak D match, TRBD2 (5 bases). The CDR3 contains 15 residues. Germline assignment: CDR1 GTSNPN and CDR2 SVGIG (reference sequence). Trimming took off 7 bases at V and 0 bases at J, with 15 bases between the two ends. The CDR3 reads CAFVPLAANTGELFF. The CDR3 region has the DNA TGTGCCTTCGTACCTCTAGCTGCGAACACCGGGGAGCTGTTTTTT.

Many counts were recorded for this clonotype. The V call is TRBV27, the J call TRBJ2-7; tentatively, D is TRBD1 (5 bases). This CDR3 contains 15 residues. V was pared by 0 bases and J by 2 bases, with 11 bases between. Germline CDR1 and CDR2: MNHEY and SMNVEV (reference sequence). The CDR3: CASSLSAGLPYEQYF. The CDR3 DNA follows: TGTGCCAGCAGTTTATCGGCAGGGCTTCCCTACGAGCAGTACTTC.

Many counts were recorded for this clonotype. This chain uses TRBV2 with TRBJ2-7, with 8 bases lining up with TRBD1. The CDR3 runs 13 residues. The V segment lost 4 bases and the J segment 2 bases; nucleotides outside the gene matches: 1. Germline V gene sequence: CDR1 SNHLY, CDR2 FYNNEI. Written as DNA, the CDR3 is TGTGCCAGCAGTGGGACAGGGACCTACGAGCAGTACTTC. The encoded protein is CASSGTGTYEQYF.

In regard to this clonotype: One base away lies a much larger clone, so this may be a sequencing read error. The chain joins TRBV12-5 to TRBJ2-1, with D unresolved. The V gene's germline CDR1 is LGHNT and CDR2 FRNRAP. V was trimmed by 3 bases and J by 12 bases, leaving 27 bases between them. This CDR3 spans 17 amino acids. The chain's CDR3 is CASGFRAGQLGNDGQFF. The CDR3 region has the DNA TGTGCTAGTGGTTTTCGGGCAGGTCAATTAGGGAACGATGGGCAGTTCTTC.

DNA of the CDR3: TGCGCCAGCAGCTTGGCTACGGACGCGAGCACAGATACGCAGTATTTT. Residues: CASSLATDASTDTQYF. The V and J genes are TRBV5-1 and TRBJ2-3; no clear D. Trimming cost V 0 bases and J 0 bases, with 11 bases left between them. The CDR3 has 16 amino acids. CDR1 and CDR2 (germline): SGHRS, YFSETQ. Combining the CDR3 with reference TRBV5-1 and TRBJ2-3 gives the whole variable domain KAGVTQTPRYLIKTRGQQVTLSCSPISGHRSVSWYQQTPGQGLQFLFEYFSETQRNKGNFPGRFSGRQFSNSRSEMNVSTLELGDSALYLCASSLATDASTDTQYFGPGTRLTVL.

This chain uses TRBV6-1 with TRBJ2-4; D possibly corresponds to TRBD1 (6 bases). Germline V gives CDR1 MNHNS, CDR2 SASEGT. There are 13 residues in the CDR3. The V end lost 6 bases, the J end lost 7 bases, and 13 bases lay between the germline ends. The DNA for the CDR3 is TGTGCCAGCAGAGGAGCAGGGGAGAACATTCAGTACTTC. Protein sequence: CASRGAGENIQYF.

The chain recombines TRBV3-1 with TRBJ2-1, with D perhaps matching TRBD2 (7 bases). The CDR3 sequence is 13 residues long. The germline CDR1 and CDR2 sequences are LGHDT and YNNKEL (reference sequence). The V end lost 4 bases, the J end lost 8 bases, and 12 bases lay between the germline ends. CDR3 amino acids: CASSLGGGHEQFF. CDR3 coding DNA: TGTGCCAGCAGCCTAGGGGGGGGACATGAGCAGTTCTTC.

CDR3: CASSPNEKLFF. The CDR3 coding sequence is TGTGCCAGCAGTCCCAATGAAAAACTGTTTTTT. The gene calls are TRBV25-1 and TRBJ1-4; no clear D gene. The germline gives CDR1 MGHDK, CDR2 SYGVNS. This CDR3 is 11 amino acids long. V was trimmed by 5 bases and J by 5 bases, leaving 3 bases between them.

This clonotype appeared a few times. This rearrangement joins TRBV5-8 to TRBJ1-1, with 9 bases aligning to TRBD1. This CDR3 is 16 amino acids long. With 2 bases clipped from V and 4 bases from J, the junction kept 9 bases outside the gene matches. Germline assignment: CDR1 SGHTS and CDR2 YDEGEE. The CDR3 reads CASSFPGTGKITEAFF. Here the CDR3 DNA reads TGTGCCAGCAGCTTCCCAGGGACAGGGAAAATCACTGAAGCTTTCTTT.

This clonotype was seen ten or more times. The V and J genes are TRBV28 and TRBJ1-5, with 7 bases matching TRBD1. There are 15 residues in the CDR3. The junction had 11 bases not matched to a gene; V was cut back by 6 bases and J by 6 bases. Germline V CDR1 and CDR2: MDHEN, SYDVKM. The CDR3 sequence is CASSYDTGEVQPQHF. The DNA of the CDR3 is TGTGCCAGCAGCTACGATACAGGGGAGGTTCAGCCCCAGCATTTT.

This clonotype showed up many times. The chain combines TRBV12-3 or TRBV12-4 with TRBJ1-1, with TRBD1 matching 7 bases. V dropped 6 bases and J dropped 8; count of bases not matched to a gene: 3. The CDR3 is 11 residues long. The CDR3 sequence: CASSLTGEAFF. DNA for the CDR3: TGTGCCAGCAGCTTGACAGGGGAAGCTTTCTTT.

This clonotype occurred a few times. In DNA form, the CDR3 reads TGTGCCAGCACCCCGGGAGGGGGAAACACTGAAGCTTTCTTT. This sequence encodes CASTPGGGNTEAFF. The chain joins TRBV28 to TRBJ1-1; D is possibly TRBD1 (6 bases). CDR3 length equals 14 residues. Deletions cut 7 bases from V and 2 bases from J, with 14 bases between. Per the germline V gene, CDR1 is MDHEN and CDR2 is SYDVKM.

In its sample, this clonotype was seen many times. The chain links TRBV12-3 or TRBV12-4 to TRBJ2-5; a possible D gene is TRBD1 (6 bases). V lost 4 bases and J 1 base, leaving 7 bases between the germline ends. CDR3 length: 13 residues. The CDR3 sequence: CASSSDSQETQYF. The CDR3 region has the DNA TGTGCCAGCAGTTCGGACAGCCAAGAGACCCAGTACTTC.

Of note for this clonotype: Possible read error: a much larger clone is one base away. This chain uses TRBV13 with TRBJ2-5; 11 bases agree with TRBD1. The CDR3 contains 15 residues. The ends lost 8 bases at V and 3 bases at J; junction bases unmatched: 8. Germline V gene lookup returns CDR1 PRHDT and CDR2 FYEKMQ (reference sequence). The CDR3 region has the DNA TGTGCCAGCGGCCTAGAGGGACAGGGGGAAGAGACCCAGTACTTC. Its protein is CASGLEGQGEETQYF.

This clonotype has at least ten counts. The rearrangement uses TRBV29-1 and TRBJ2-1, with D perhaps TRBD2 (6 bases). Trimming shortened V by 1 base and J by 2 bases, and 12 bases separated the two germline ends. Germline-derived CDR1 and CDR2 are SQVTM and ANQGSEA. The CDR3 is made up of 15 amino acids. CDR3 loop: CSVEVGVAAYNEQFF. DNA for the CDR3: TGCAGCGTTGAAGTTGGGGTAGCGGCCTACAATGAGCAGTTCTTC.

This clonotype was detected only a few times. J is TRBJ2-7 and V is TRBV27; 8 bases are a match to TRBD2. Germline assignment: CDR1 MNHEY and CDR2 SMNVEV (reference sequence). J was trimmed by 3 bases and V by 4 bases; bases with no gene match: 11. This CDR3 is built from 16 residues. The CDR3 spells CASSSLGVSGIYEQYF. CDR3 DNA sequence: TGTGCCAGCAGTTCCCTCGGTGTTAGCGGGATCTACGAGCAGTACTTC.

In the case of this clonotype: This could be a read error, since a much larger clone is one nucleotide away. This chain links TRBV15 with TRBJ1-1; 8 nucleotides line up with TRBD1. The CDR3 extends over 13 amino acids. CDR1 is LNHNV and CDR2 is YYDKDF in the germline V gene (reference sequence). The V and J ends lost 3 bases and 5 bases, in that order; junction bases with no gene match: 2. The CDR3 region is CATSRRQGTEAFF. CDR3 nucleotide sequence: TGTGCCACCAGCAGGAGACAGGGGACTGAAGCTTTCTTT.